These 10 T cell receptor beta chains were sequenced from one sample in a study of T cell responses to AZD1222 COVID-19 vaccine. The data were produced by immunoSEQ multiplex PCR, yet TCRdb's version contains in-frame clones alone and is incomplete. The sample has about 120,000 clones, about 88% seen once. Sequencing was performed on peripheral blood, taken on day 0 of AZD1222 vaccination. These receptors were obtained from an adult in good health.

The chain employs TRBV19 and TRBJ1-1, with 9 bases identical to TRBD1. Per the germline V gene, CDR1 is LNHDA and CDR2 is SQIVND (reference sequence). V shed 6 bases, J shed 5 bases, and the junction held 7 bases outside the gene matches. The CDR3 spans 14 residues. This chain's CDR3 is CASSKDRGRTEAFF. The CDR3 nucleotides read TGTGCCAGTAGCAAAGACAGGGGGAGGACTGAAGCTTTCTTT.

This chain links TRBV3-1 (or the pseudogene TRBV3-2) with TRBJ2-6; D uncertain. The CDR3 contains 18 residues. CDR1 LGHDT and CDR2 YNNKEL come from the germline V gene (reference sequence). V was cut by 4 bases and J by 0 bases, with 16 bases left in between. The CDR3 region has the DNA TGTGCCAGCAGCCCGAGTGGTGGCGGTGCCTCTGGGGCCAACGTCCTGACTTTC. Protein sequence: CASSPSGGGASGANVLTF.

The gene calls are TRBV15 and TRBJ1-1, with no clear D. The CDR3 runs to 14 residues. Trimming pared 0 bases from V and 1 base from J, leaving 6 bases between. Germline CDR1 is LNHNV and CDR2 is YYDKDF (reference sequence). The CDR3 loop reads CATSRDRANTEAFF. In nucleotides, the CDR3 is TGTGCCACCAGCAGAGATAGGGCGAACACTGAAGCTTTCTTT.

The J gene is TRBJ1-2, the V gene TRBV10-2, with D possibly being TRBD1 (5 bases). Trimming shortened V by 3 bases and J by 4 bases, and 12 bases separated the two germline ends. This CDR3 spans 14 amino acids. CDR1 WSHSY and CDR2 SAAADI come from the germline V gene. CDR3 DNA: TGCGCCAGCAGTGAAACCAGGGAAATCTATGGCTACACCTTC. Translation: CASSETREIYGYTF.

This chain joins TRBV14 and TRBJ2-5, with 7 bases aligning to TRBD2. Trimming cost V 1 base and J 2 bases; bases outside gene matches: 10. Per germline, CDR1 SGHDN and CDR2 FVKESK. The CDR3 is 17 amino acids. The CDR3 here is CASSQGAGTNRQETQYF. Here the CDR3 DNA reads TGTGCCAGCAGCCAAGGCGCCGGGACTAACAGACAAGAGACCCAGTACTTC.

The chain combines TRBV27 with TRBJ2-7; either TRBD1 or TRBD2 may supply D (5 bases each). This CDR3 contains 13 residues. V shed 3 bases and J shed 9 bases, with 15 bases lying between them. From germline, CDR1 is MNHEY and CDR2 SMNVEV (reference sequence). This CDR3 is CASSFVGATVQYF. In DNA form, the CDR3 reads TGTGCCAGCAGTTTTGTCGGGGCTACTGTGCAGTACTTC.

The V and J genes are TRBV3-1 (or the pseudogene TRBV3-2) and TRBJ1-1; maybe TRBD1 (5 bases). Germline V gene lookup returns CDR1 LGHDT and CDR2 YNNKEL (reference sequence). The CDR3 totals 13 residues. Between the trimmed V and J ends, which lost 1 base and 10 bases, there was a span of 13 bases. The chain's CDR3 is CASSQAGGVLAFF. DNA for the CDR3: TGTGCCAGCAGCCAAGCGGGGGGTGTCTTAGCTTTCTTT.

V is TRBV3-1 (or the pseudogene TRBV3-2) and J is TRBJ1-3; no reliable D call. Germline-derived CDR1 and CDR2 are LGHDT and YNNKEL (reference sequence). Trimming removed 3 bases from V and 4 bases from J, with 19 bases in between. The CDR3 runs 17 residues. The CDR3 DNA sequence: TGTGCCAGCAGCCACCCCCTCTGGGAATCGCGGGGAAACACCATATATTTT. Encoded protein: CASSHPLWESRGNTIYF.

The CDR3 DNA sequence: TGTGCCAGCAGTGAGGGAGGGGATCGCAATCAGCCCCAGCATTTT. This translates into CASSEGGDRNQPQHF. The chain links TRBV6-1 to TRBJ1-5; D possibly corresponds to TRBD1 (5 bases). Germline V CDR1 and CDR2: MNHNS, SASEGT. CDR3 length: 15 residues. V gave up 3 bases and J gave up 2 bases, with 11 bases separating them.

V usage is TRBV14 and J usage is TRBJ1-6; D perhaps matches TRBD1 (6 bases). In germline, CDR1 is SGHDN, CDR2 FVKESK. The V and J ends lost 4 bases and 0 bases respectively, with 7 bases between them. The CDR3 contains 15 residues. Here the CDR3 DNA reads TGTGCCAGCAGCCGGGACACCTCCTATAATTCACCCCTCCACTTT. It is translated as CASSRDTSYNSPLHF.